The rows below give T cell receptor beta chains drawn from one sample of a study of T cells in Graves' hyperthyroidism and ophthalmopathy. One entry per CDR3 protein, called by TCRdb with MiXCR from the multiplex PCR reads. The sample carries hundreds of thousands of distinct CDR3 sequences, more than 11% recorded once. Sequencing was performed on blood. Receptor source: a woman in her twenties or thirties with Graves' hyperthyroidism that later progressed to Graves' ophthalmopathy. Both conserved end residues are part of each CDR3. A D gene is named only where the DNA matches it firmly. A row's size may be missing; if present it is once, few, many or a size class.

j_call v_call clone_size d_call cdr3_nt cdr3_aa
TRBJ2-1 TRBV24-1 many NA TGTGCCACCAGTGATTTGGCCAATGTAGTTGTGCAGTTCTTC CATSDLANVVVQFF
TRBJ2-7 TRBV30 many TRBD1 TGTGCCTGGAGTGTAAGGGACAGGGGGCGCGAGCAGTACTTC CAWSVRDRGREQYF
TRBJ1-4 TRBV3-1 many NA TGTGCCAGCAGCCAAGATGCAGCAACTAATGAAAAACTGTTTTTT CASSQDAATNEKLFF
TRBJ1-1 TRBV12-3/TRBV12-4 NA NA TGTGCCAGCAGAAACTTTGGGAGTGCTGAAGCTTTCTTT CASRNFGSAEAFF
TRBJ2-4 TRBV19 many NA TGTGCCAGTAGTAGGCAGGGGGGACTCCTAGCCAAAAACATTCAGTACTTC CASSRQGGLLAKNIQYF
TRBJ1-2 TRBV11-2 few NA TGTGCCAGCAGCTTACAGGGTTTTAACTATGGCTACACCTTC CASSLQGFNYGYTF
TRBJ1-1 TRBV30 NA NA TGTGCCTGGTTCCGTTTTGGGGGGAGGGGTGAAGCTTTCTTT CAWFRFGGRGEAFF
TRBJ2-7 TRBV28 many NA TGTGCCAGCAGTTTATCCCAGCAGGATGGAGAGTACTTC CASSLSQQDGEYF
TRBJ1-1 TRBV5-1 many TRBD1 TGCGCCAGCAGTTCTGACAGGGCAGGGGCTTTCTTT CASSSDRAGAFF
TRBJ1-2 TRBV30 NA NA TGTGCCTGGACCACGACCGACTATGGCTACACCTTC CAWTTTDYGYTF
TRBJ1-2 TRBV28 many NA TGTGCCAGCAGTTTAGGGTCGGCAGCCTATGGCTACACCTTC CASSLGSAAYGYTF
TRBJ2-1 TRBV6-5 few TRBD2 TGTGCCAGCAGTTACTCAACCAGCGGGGGCCCCAATGAGCAGTTCTTC CASSYSTSGGPNEQFF
TRBJ1-5 TRBV19 many TRBD1 TGTGCCAGTAGTAAGTCGACCGGGACAGGGAAAGAGCCCCAGCATTTT CASSKSTGTGKEPQHF
TRBJ2-2 TRBV12-3/TRBV12-4 many NA TGTGCCAGCAGTTTGGAGGGCCCGGGGACCGGGGAGCTGTTTTTT CASSLEGPGTGELFF
TRBJ1-2 TRBV27 NA NA TGTGCCAGCTCCGCTAGGCAGGCCTATGGCTACACCTTC CASSARQAYGYTF
TRBJ1-1 TRBV28 many TRBD1 TGTGCCAGCCGGGGACAGGGGACCCCTGGCAGTACTGAAGCTTTCTTT CASRGQGTPGSTEAFF
TRBJ2-7 TRBV10-3 many NA TGTGCCATCAGTTTTAACGGGGCACGTTACGAGCAGTACTTC CAISFNGARYEQYF
TRBJ2-3 TRBV3-1 many TRBD1 TGTGCCAGCAGCCAAGATGAACAGGGGAGCACAGATACGCAGTATTTT CASSQDEQGSTDTQYF
TRBJ2-1 TRBV25-1 NA NA TGTGCCAGCAGTGAAACAGATTGGGGTCTATCCTCTTACAATGAGCAGTTCTTC CASSETDWGLSSYNEQFF
TRBJ2-7 TRBV6-5 few TRBD1 TGTGCCAGCAGTTACATCCGGGACAGGGCTTACGAGCAGTACTTC CASSYIRDRAYEQYF
TRBJ2-4 TRBV5-1 many TRBD2 TGCGCCAGCAGCCAGGGACTAGCGGGAGGCATAGCCAAAAACATTCAGTACTTC CASSQGLAGGIAKNIQYF
TRBJ2-7 TRBV7-6 many TRBD1 TGTGCCAGCAGTCGGGACAGTCTGTCCTACGAGCAGTACTTC CASSRDSLSYEQYF
TRBJ1-2 TRBV28 many TRBD1 TGTGCCAGTCGGACAGGGACGCCCCGCTATGGCTACACCTTC CASRTGTPRYGYTF
TRBJ2-3 TRBV7-2 many NA TGTGCCAGCAGCTTAGTTTTAGTTGAGGGAATTAAGCAGTATTTT CASSLVLVEGIKQYF
TRBJ2-7 TRBV7-6 many NA TGTGCCAGCAGCCCTTCAGACAGATATTTACCCTACGAGCAGTACTTC CASSPSDRYLPYEQYF
TRBJ2-1 TRBV9 NA TRBD2 TGTGCCAGCAGCGGGACTAGCGGAGTCTACAATGAGCAGTTCTTC CASSGTSGVYNEQFF
TRBJ2-3 TRBV9 few TRBD2 TGTGCCAGCAGCGCCCGCCCCAGCGGGGGGGCCGATACGCAGTATTTT CASSARPSGGADTQYF
TRBJ1-2 TRBV30 few NA TGTGCCTGGAGCATGAGGGGGAAATACTATGGCTACACCTTC CAWSMRGKYYGYTF
TRBJ1-2 TRBV7-3 many TRBD1 TGTGCCAGCAGCTTAGAGACAGGGCAAGGCTACACCTTC CASSLETGQGYTF
TRBJ2-1 TRBV6-2/TRBV6-3 many NA TGTGCCATCGGGTTTAGCGTTGAGCAGTTCTTC CAIGFSVEQFF
TRBJ2-5 TRBV6-6 many NA TGTGCCAGCAGTTACTTAGGGGCGGGAGAGACCCAGTACTTC CASSYLGAGETQYF
TRBJ2-7 TRBV30 many TRBD1 TGTGCCTGGGGGGGGGTCGGGACAGGGACCTACGAGCAGTACTTC CAWGGVGTGTYEQYF
TRBJ2-7 TRBV6-2/TRBV6-3 many TRBD2 TGTGCCAGCAGTTTCGCTAGCGGGTTCGAGCAGTACTTC CASSFASGFEQYF
TRBJ1-5 TRBV2 NA NA TGTGCCAGCAGTGACCCTACGAAGGGGGAAAGCAGGCCCCAGCATTTT CASSDPTKGESRPQHF
TRBJ2-7 TRBV29-1 NA TRBD2 TGCAGCGTTGAAGGACTAGCGGGAAACGAGCAGTACTTC CSVEGLAGNEQYF
TRBJ2-2 TRBV7-2 many NA TGTGCCAGCACCATTTGGCTTTTCGCGAACACCGGGGAGCTGTTTTTT CASTIWLFANTGELFF
TRBJ2-1 TRBV20-1 few NA TGCAGTGCTATTTCTAGGCAAAATGAGCAGTTCTTC CSAISRQNEQFF
TRBJ2-1 TRBV30 many TRBD2 TGTGCCTGGAGCGGGGATAGCGGGCCTGGGGGGCAGTTCTTC CAWSGDSGPGGQFF
TRBJ2-1 TRBV18 NA NA TGTGCCAGCTCACCACCGGCTAGCCGATCCTACAATGAGCAGTTCTTC CASSPPASRSYNEQFF
TRBJ1-6 TRBV11-3 many TRBD1 TGTGCCAGCAGCTTGGGACAGGGCGATAATTCACCCCTCCACTTT CASSLGQGDNSPLHF
TRBJ2-3 TRBV7-2 many NA TGTGCCAGCAGCTTGGCCAGGGCCACAGATACGCAGTATTTT CASSLARATDTQYF
TRBJ1-1 TRBV2 many NA TGTGCCACGGGGGGGGGCTTTGAAGCTTTCTTT CATGGGFEAFF
TRBJ1-2 TRBV5-6 many NA TGTGCCAGCAGCCAAGGAGGGGCTGACTATGGCTACACCTTC CASSQGGADYGYTF
TRBJ1-5 TRBV5-1 NA NA TGCGCCAGCAGCTTGGAAGGCCCGGAGCCCCAGCATTTT CASSLEGPEPQHF
TRBJ1-1 TRBV2 many NA TGTGCCAGCAGTGAAGAGGTGAACACTGAAGCTTTCTTT CASSEEVNTEAFF
TRBJ1-1 TRBV5-6 many TRBD1 TGTGCCAGCAGCCCTTTGACAGGGCAGTGGATGAACACTGAAGCTTTCTTT CASSPLTGQWMNTEAFF
TRBJ2-7 TRBV11-2 many NA TGTGCCAGCAGCTCCGTCAAGTTCTACTACGAGCAGTACTTC CASSSVKFYYEQYF
TRBJ1-5 TRBV19 many NA TGTGCCAGTAGTACACCCTTCGACAGGCTTCAGCCCCAGCATTTT CASSTPFDRLQPQHF
TRBJ1-2 TRBV12-3/TRBV12-4 many NA TGTGCCAGCAGTGGTTATCCCTATGGCTACACCTTC CASSGYPYGYTF
TRBJ2-1 TRBV6-1 many TRBD2 TGTGCCAGCAGTCCGACCGGGACTAGCGGTTACTACAATGAGCAGTTCTTC CASSPTGTSGYYNEQFF
TRBJ2-6 TRBV11-2 many NA TGTGCCAGCAGCTCTCTCCGTTCTGGGGCCAACGTCCTGACTTTC CASSSLRSGANVLTF